This T cell receptor (beta chain) originates from a study of T cells in narcolepsy. Findings of the study overall: HCRT-specific and TRIB2-specific autoreactive clonotypes appeared among same-patient CSF and blood CD4+ clonotypes.

Unmatched junction bases numbered 7, after V lost 5 bases and J lost 2 bases. This CDR3 spans 15 amino acids. Germline CDR1 and CDR2: SGHTA and FQGNSA. Generated by immunoSEQ multiplex PCR, the TCRdb table keeps only in-frame clones and is missing some. The table shows 25,000 to 35,000 clones, with around 79% occurring only once. A remark on this clone: Its antigen is as yet unknown.

J is TRBJ2-7 and V is TRBV7-2; TRBD1 matches 9 bases. Input material: CD45RA- memory CD4+ T cells from PBMCs. The origin of this receptor is a human donor with narcolepsy. The chain's CDR3 is CASSLYGTGPYEQYF. In nucleotides, the CDR3 is TGTGCCAGCAGCCTCTACGGGACAGGGCCCTACGAGCAGTACTTC.